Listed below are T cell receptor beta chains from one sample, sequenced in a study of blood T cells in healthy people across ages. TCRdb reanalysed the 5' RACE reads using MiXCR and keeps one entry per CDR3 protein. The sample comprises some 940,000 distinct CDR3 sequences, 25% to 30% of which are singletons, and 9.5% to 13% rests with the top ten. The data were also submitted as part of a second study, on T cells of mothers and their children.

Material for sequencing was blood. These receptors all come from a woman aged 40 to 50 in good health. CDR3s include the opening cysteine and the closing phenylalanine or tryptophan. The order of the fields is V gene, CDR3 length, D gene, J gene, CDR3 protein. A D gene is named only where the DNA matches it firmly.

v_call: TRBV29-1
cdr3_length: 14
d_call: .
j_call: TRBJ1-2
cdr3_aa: CSVEGGRHRDGYTF

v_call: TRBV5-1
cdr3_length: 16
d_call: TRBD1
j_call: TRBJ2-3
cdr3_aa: CASSPQGQESTDTQYF

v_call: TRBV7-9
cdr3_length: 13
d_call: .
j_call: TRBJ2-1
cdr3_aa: CASSGSVGGEQFF

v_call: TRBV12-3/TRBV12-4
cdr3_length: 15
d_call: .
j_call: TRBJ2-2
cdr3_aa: CASSRTGLNTGELFF

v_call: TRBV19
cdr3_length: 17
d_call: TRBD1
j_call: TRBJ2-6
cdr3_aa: CASSIGQGRSGANVLTF

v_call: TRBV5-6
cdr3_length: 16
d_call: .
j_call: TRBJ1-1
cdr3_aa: CASSLPTDNLNTEAFF

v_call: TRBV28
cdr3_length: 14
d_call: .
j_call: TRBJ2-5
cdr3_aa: CASSPRRRVNEQYF

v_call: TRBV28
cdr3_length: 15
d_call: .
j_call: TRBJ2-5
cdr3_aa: CASSDLQGPRETQYF

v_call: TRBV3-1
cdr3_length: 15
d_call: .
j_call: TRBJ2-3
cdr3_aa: CASSQPRSGTDTQYF

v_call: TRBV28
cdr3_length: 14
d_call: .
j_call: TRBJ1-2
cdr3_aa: CASSPSGGLSGYTF

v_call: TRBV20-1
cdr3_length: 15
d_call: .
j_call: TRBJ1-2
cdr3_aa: CSARDQTPQGSGYTF

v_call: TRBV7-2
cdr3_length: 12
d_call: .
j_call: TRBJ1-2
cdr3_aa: CASSLVQGGYTF

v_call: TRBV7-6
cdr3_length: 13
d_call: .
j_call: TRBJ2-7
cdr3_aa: CASSLAQPYEQYF

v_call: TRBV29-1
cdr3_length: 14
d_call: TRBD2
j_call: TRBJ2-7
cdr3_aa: CSVEGTSGTYEQYF

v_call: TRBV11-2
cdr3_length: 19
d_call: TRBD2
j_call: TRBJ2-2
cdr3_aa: CASSFPSTSGGANTGELFF

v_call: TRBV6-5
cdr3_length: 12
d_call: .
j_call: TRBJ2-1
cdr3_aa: CASSYSKYEQFF

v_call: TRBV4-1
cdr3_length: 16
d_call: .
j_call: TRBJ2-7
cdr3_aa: CASSQGRDRFNLEQYF

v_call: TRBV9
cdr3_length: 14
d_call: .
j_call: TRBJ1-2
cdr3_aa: CANSVATASYGYTF

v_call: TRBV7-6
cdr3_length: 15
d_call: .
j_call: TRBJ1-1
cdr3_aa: CASSLGGGMSTEAFF

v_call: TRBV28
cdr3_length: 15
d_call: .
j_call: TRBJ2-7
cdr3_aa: CASSTIGGDDHEQYF

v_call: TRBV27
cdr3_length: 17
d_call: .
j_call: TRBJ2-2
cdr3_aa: CASSLINMGGNTGELFF

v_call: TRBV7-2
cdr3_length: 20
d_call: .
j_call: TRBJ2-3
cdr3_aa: CASSTGQGGWRGGIRDTQYF